The 32 T cell receptor beta chains listed next were all sequenced from one sample in a study of tissue T cells after allogeneic stem cell transplantation. TCRdb's table, derived via immunoSEQ multiplex PCR, lists solely in-frame clones and lacks some. The sample lists some 45,000 clones, over 85% occurring once. Specimen: blood, collected before transplantation. The receptor set was obtained from a woman aged 35-75 years who later had graft-versus-host disease after an allogeneic stem cell transplant.

The V and J genes are TRBV7-2 and TRBJ2-7; maybe TRBD2 (6 bases). Germline CDR1 reads SGHTA; CDR2 reads FQGNSA. V lost 6 bases, J lost 2 bases, and 14 bases lay in between. This CDR3 has 14 residues. CDR3 sequence reads: CASSLGLTTYEQYF. The CDR3 nucleotides read TGTGCCAGCAGTCTAGGACTAACGACCTACGAGCAGTACTTC.

This chain links TRBV4-1 with TRBJ2-3, with 16 bases lining up with TRBD2. Germline V gives CDR1 MGHRA, CDR2 YSYEKL. The CDR3 totals 19 residues. Unmatched junction bases numbered 6, after V lost 1 base and J lost 2 bases. The CDR3 DNA reads TGCGCCAGCAGCCAAGTCCCCGGGACTAGCGGGAGGGCCACAGATACGCAGTATTTT. This codes for CASSQVPGTSGRATDTQYF.

This clone was picked up a small number of times. CDR3 in DNA: TGTGCCAGCAGCTCAGCGAGGGACAGGGGGTCTTCACCCCTCCACTTT. It yields the protein CASSSARDRGSSPLHF. The rearrangement joins TRBV5-4 to TRBJ1-6, with TRBD1 matching over 11 bases. CDR3 length: 16 residues. Unmatched junction bases numbered 8, after V lost 3 bases and J lost 9 bases. CDR1 SGHNT and CDR2 YYREEE come from the germline V gene (reference sequence).

V and J are TRBV30 and TRBJ1-5; the D is unclear. Trimming removed 1 base from V and 0 bases from J, with 10 bases in between. CDR3 size: 15 residues. CDR1 and CDR2 (germline): GTSNPN, SVGIG (reference sequence). The CDR3, as DNA: TGTGCCTGGAGTGCGGGTCAACGTAGCAATCAGCCCCAGCATTTT. Protein sequence: CAWSAGQRSNQPQHF.

The V call is TRBV28, the J call TRBJ1-5, with 8 bases identical to TRBD1. V lost 3 bases, J lost 3 bases, and 4 bases stayed unmatched. The V gene's germline CDR1 is MDHEN and CDR2 SYDVKM. CDR3 length equals 15 residues. The CDR3 here is CASSLTGVDNQPQHF. CDR3 DNA sequence: TGTGCCAGCAGTTTGACAGGGGTAGACAATCAGCCCCAGCATTTT.

The chain couples TRBV6-6 to TRBJ1-6, with 10 bases aligning to TRBD1. V dropped 10 bases and J dropped 4; count of bases not matched to a gene: 10. The CDR3 has 16 amino acids. Germline loops: CDR1 MNHNY, CDR2 SVGAGI (reference sequence). The chain's CDR3 is CATYYRDRGYNSPLHF. CDR3 coding DNA: TGTGCCACCTACTACCGGGACAGGGGATATAATTCACCCCTCCACTTT.

The chain couples TRBV5-1 to TRBJ1-2; 10 bases match TRBD1. The CDR3 length is 14 residues. The trim removed 4 bases at V and 7 bases at J, leaving 7 bases unmatched. Germline-derived CDR1 and CDR2 are SGHRS and YFSETQ. The CDR3 nucleotides are TGCGCCAGCAGCATAGGACAGGGGGTCTCTGGCTACACCTTC. Amino acid sequence: CASSIGQGVSGYTF.

The V and J genes are TRBV20-1 and TRBJ2-3, with D tentatively TRBD1 or TRBD2 (5 bases each). Germline V gives CDR1 DFQATT, CDR2 SNEGSKA (reference sequence). The CDR3 is 11 amino acids. The V end lost 6 bases, the J end lost 5 bases, and 9 bases lay between the germline ends. In DNA, the CDR3 is TGCAGTGCGGGGGACGGAGATACGCAGTATTTT. It encodes CSAGDGDTQYF.

The count of this clone is one. V and J are TRBV18 and TRBJ2-7; D call uncertain. Per the germline V gene, CDR1 is KGHSH and CDR2 is LQKENI. The V and J ends lost 0 bases and 7 bases respectively, with 13 bases between them. The CDR3 runs 14 residues. The CDR3 protein is CASSPPNHQAEQYF. Written as DNA, the CDR3 is TGTGCCAGCTCACCACCAAATCATCAGGCGGAGCAGTACTTC.

The chain is built from TRBV18 and TRBJ2-7; 8 bases agree with TRBD2. The junction had 6 bases not matched to a gene; V was cut back by 0 bases and J by 2 bases. Germline CDR1 KGHSH, CDR2 LQKENI. The CDR3 totals 16 residues. CDR3 nucleotides: TGTGCCAGCTCACCACCTTCCATAGCGGGAACCTACGAGCAGTACTTC. It translates to CASSPPSIAGTYEQYF.

This sequence joins TRBV19 and TRBJ1-1; 7 positions agree with TRBD1. Unmatched junction bases numbered 10, after V lost 7 bases and J lost 8 bases. Germline V gene lookup returns CDR1 LNHDA and CDR2 SQIVND (reference sequence). This CDR3 has 13 amino acids. The CDR3 loop is CASTTFATGEAFF. In nucleotides, the CDR3 is TGTGCCAGTACCACCTTTGCGACAGGGGAAGCTTTCTTT. The full variable domain, its missing parts supplied by reference TRBV19 and TRBJ1-1, is DGGITQSPKYLFRKEGQNVTLSCEQNLNHDAMYWYRQDPGQGLRLIYYSQIVNDFQKGDIAEGYSVSREKKESFPLTVTSAQKNPTAFYLCASTTFATGEAFFGQGTRLTVV.

The rearrangement links TRBV9 to TRBJ2-1; D call uncertain. The CDR3 has 15 residues. Germline CDR1 is SGDLS and CDR2 is YYNGEE. V was shortened by 1 base and J by 5 bases, with 13 bases between the two germline ends. DNA for the CDR3: TGTGCCAGCAGCGTAAACGCAGCCACAAACAATGAGCAGTTCTTC. Its protein is CASSVNAATNNEQFF.

This chain connects TRBV11-3 to TRBJ1-6; the D is unclear. With 4 bases removed from V and 13 bases from J, the gap between germline ends came to 17 bases. Germline CDR1 is SGHNT and CDR2 is YENEEA. This CDR3 region has 14 residues. Here the CDR3 reads CASSYRGAVRPLHF. CDR3 nucleotides: TGTGCCAGCAGCTACCGAGGCGCCGTCAGGCCCCTCCACTTT.

The chain uses TRBV7-6 and TRBJ2-1; 9 nucleotides match TRBD1. Germline loops: CDR1 SGHVS, CDR2 FNYEAQ. There are 16 residues in the CDR3. Unmatched junction bases numbered 12, after V lost 5 bases and J lost 7 bases. The CDR3 coding sequence is TGTGCCAGCAGCATCAACAGGGGGCCACTCTATAATGAGCAGTTCTTC. Its translation: CASSINRGPLYNEQFF.

This clone has only one observation. The chain carries TRBV7-9 and TRBJ2-1, with 10 positions matching TRBD1. V lost 0 bases to trimming and J lost 5 bases; unmatched junction nucleotides: 10. The germline V gene encodes CDR1 SEHNR and CDR2 FQNEAQ (reference sequence). The CDR3 extends over 18 amino acids. The CDR3 sequence: CASSLAGQGLSANNEQFF. CDR3 DNA sequence: TGTGCCAGCAGCTTAGCGGGACAGGGGCTCTCGGCTAACAATGAGCAGTTCTTC.

J is TRBJ2-2 and V is TRBV27; maybe TRBD1 (6 bases). Trimming removed 5 bases from V and 2 bases from J, with 21 bases in between. The CDR3 consists of 18 residues. Germline CDR1 MNHEY, CDR2 SMNVEV (reference sequence). The CDR3 DNA is TGTGCCAGCAGTCCCTCAAGAAGACAGGCTGAAAACACCGGGGAGCTGTTTTTT. Translation gives CASSPSRRQAENTGELFF.

The rearrangement uses TRBV30 and TRBJ1-1, with D hard to call. The germline CDR1 and CDR2 sequences are GTSNPN and SVGIG (reference sequence). The CDR3 runs to 13 residues. With 2 bases removed from V and 0 bases from J, the gap between germline ends came to 7 bases. CDR3 DNA sequence: TGTGCCTGGAGTCCGACGGTGAACACTGAAGCTTTCTTT. Residues: CAWSPTVNTEAFF.

The gene calls are TRBV10-1 and TRBJ2-1; 9 positions match TRBD2. Germline lookup yields CDR1 WNHNN and CDR2 SYGVQD (reference sequence). V dropped 0 bases and J dropped 6; count of bases not matched to a gene: 6. The CDR3 sequence is 16 residues long. In nucleotides, the CDR3 is TGCGCCAGCAGTGAGTCGATTAGCGGGAGACCCAATGAGCAGTTCTTC. Its translation is CASSESISGRPNEQFF.

This chain uses TRBV7-2 with TRBJ2-1; 15 bases match TRBD2. Germline CDR1 reads SGHTA; CDR2 reads FQGNSA. This CDR3 region has 18 residues. V shed 1 base, J shed 4 bases, and the junction held 5 bases outside the gene matches. CDR3 in amino acids: CASSLEGTSGRFYNEQFF. In nucleotides, the CDR3 is TGTGCCAGCAGCTTAGAAGGGACTAGCGGGAGGTTTTACAATGAGCAGTTCTTC. The whole variable domain, remainder taken from reference TRBV7-2 and TRBJ2-1, is GAGVSQSPSNKVTEKGKDVELRCDPISGHTALYWYRQSLGQGLEFLIYFQGNSAPDKSGLPSDRFSAERTGGSVSTLTIQRTQQEDSAVYLCASSLEGTSGRFYNEQFFGPGTRLTVL.

This rearrangement joins TRBV7-2 to TRBJ2-1; the match to TRBD2 covers 10 bases. CDR1 and CDR2 from the germline V gene are SGHTA and FQGNSA. CDR3 size: 15 residues. J lost 7 bases, V lost 8 bases, and 11 bases had no gene match. In DNA, the CDR3 is TGTGCCAGCTTCCTAGCGGGAGCGATAGGGAATGAGCAGTTCTTC. Translation: CASFLAGAIGNEQFF.

CDR3 nucleotide sequence: TGTGCCAGCAGCGACCGGGACTTGGGAGGCACTGAAGCTTTCTTT. The encoded protein is CASSDRDLGGTEAFF. This chain uses TRBV7-9 with TRBJ1-1, with D possibly being TRBD1 (5 bases). CDR1 SEHNR and CDR2 FQNEAQ come from the germline V gene (reference sequence). Trimming stripped 5 bases from V and 4 bases from J, with 17 bases between. This CDR3 spans 15 amino acids.

The J gene is TRBJ2-7, the V gene TRBV7-2; 9 bases agree with TRBD1. The CDR3 loop spans 14 amino acids. V shed 1 base and J 5 bases; nucleotides not matched to a gene: 3. Per the germline V gene, CDR1 is SGHTA and CDR2 is FQGNSA. In DNA, the CDR3 is TGTGCCAGCAGCTTAGGGACAGGGGTCAACGAGCAGTACTTC. This codes for CASSLGTGVNEQYF.

This chain connects TRBV5-1 to TRBJ2-1; a possible D gene is TRBD2 (6 bases). The CDR3 sequence is 14 residues long. CDR1 SGHRS and CDR2 YFSETQ come from the germline V gene. Trimming removed 0 bases from V and 3 bases from J, with 7 bases in between. The chain's CDR3 is CASSLGLDYNEQFF. The CDR3 region has the DNA TGCGCCAGCAGCTTGGGACTAGACTACAATGAGCAGTTCTTC.

This sequence joins TRBV28 and TRBJ1-2; D is ambiguous. This CDR3 has 12 residues. Trimming took 3 bases from V and 6 from J, leaving 8 bases between them. Per the germline V gene, CDR1 is MDHEN and CDR2 is SYDVKM. This CDR3 reads CASSLGIDGYTF. The CDR3 nucleotides are TGTGCCAGCAGTTTGGGAATCGATGGCTACACCTTC.

About this clone itself: The junction does not match germline at one end; this may be a read error. V is TRBV20-1 and J is TRBJ1-2, with unresolved D. The CDR3 is 10 amino acids. The germline gives CDR1 DFQATT, CDR2 SNEGSKA (reference sequence). The CDR3 region has the DNA TGCAGTGCTAAGGACGGGGTGGGAGAGTTC. This codes for CSAKDGVGEF.

The J gene is TRBJ1-6, the V gene TRBV28, with a possible D match to TRBD1 (6 bases). CDR3 size: 13 residues. Deletions cut 1 base from V and 10 bases from J, with 8 bases between. Looked up from germline, CDR1 is MDHEN and CDR2 is SYDVKM. The CDR3 bases are TGTGCCAGCAGTTTATCAGGGGACTCACCCCTCCACTTT. This codes for CASSLSGDSPLHF.

The rearrangement joins TRBV28 to TRBJ1-1; 8 bases map to TRBD1. With 6 bases clipped from V and 11 bases from J, the junction kept 8 bases outside the gene matches. CDR3 length: 12 amino acids. The germline gives CDR1 MDHEN, CDR2 SYDVKM. CDR3 amino acids: CASSRTGLRAFF. The CDR3, as DNA: TGTGCCAGCAGCCGGACAGGGCTCAGGGCTTTCTTT. Full variable domain (rest looked up from reference TRBV28 and TRBJ1-1): DVKVTQSSRYLVKRTGEKVFLECVQDMDHENMFWYRQDPGLGLRLIYFSYDVKMKEKGDIPEGYSVSREKKERFSLILESASTNQTSMYLCASSRTGLRAFFGQGTRLTVV.

The rearrangement links TRBV29-1 to TRBJ1-1; 9 nucleotides agree with TRBD1. V trimming: 7 bases; J trimming: 9 bases; junction bases outside the gene matches: 9. CDR3 length: 12 amino acids. CDR1 and CDR2 from the germline V gene are SQVTM and ANQGSEA. CDR3 DNA: TGCAGCGCGAACAGGGGGCCAAATAAAGCTTTCTTT. It yields the protein CSANRGPNKAFF.

In nucleotides, the CDR3 is TGCAGCGTCACGTTTATCAAGAACACCGGGGAGCTGTTTTTT. Translating gives CSVTFIKNTGELFF. The genes are TRBV29-1 and TRBJ2-2; D gene unclear. CDR1 is SQVTM and CDR2 is ANQGSEA in the germline V gene. The ends were cut back, 6 bases at V and 1 base at J, with 12 bases in the middle. The CDR3 sequence is 14 residues long.

CDR3 residues: CASSLSSDGYTF. The CDR3 DNA is TGTGCCAGCAGCTTATCTTCGGATGGCTACACCTTC. The chain couples TRBV7-9 to TRBJ1-2; D gene unclear. V gave up 2 bases and J gave up 6 bases, with 7 bases separating them. Germline-derived CDR1 and CDR2 are SEHNR and FQNEAQ (reference sequence). CDR3 size: 12 residues.

V usage is TRBV10-3 and J usage is TRBJ2-2; D call uncertain. The CDR3 has 15 residues. From germline, CDR1 is ENHRY and CDR2 SYGVKD. Between the trimmed V and J ends, which lost 2 bases and 2 bases, there was a span of 9 bases. In DNA, the CDR3 is TGTGCCATCAGTGAGGGTAACTTTAACACCGGGGAGCTGTTTTTT. It translates to CAISEGNFNTGELFF.

This clone was counted only a few times. The chain couples TRBV27 to TRBJ1-6; D remains ambiguous. Germline V gene lookup returns CDR1 MNHEY and CDR2 SMNVEV (reference sequence). V gave up 6 bases and J gave up 9 bases, with 9 bases separating them. The CDR3 runs 12 residues. The CDR3: CASRVGGSPLHF. The CDR3 DNA reads TGTGCCAGCAGGGTTGGAGGTTCACCCCTCCACTTT.